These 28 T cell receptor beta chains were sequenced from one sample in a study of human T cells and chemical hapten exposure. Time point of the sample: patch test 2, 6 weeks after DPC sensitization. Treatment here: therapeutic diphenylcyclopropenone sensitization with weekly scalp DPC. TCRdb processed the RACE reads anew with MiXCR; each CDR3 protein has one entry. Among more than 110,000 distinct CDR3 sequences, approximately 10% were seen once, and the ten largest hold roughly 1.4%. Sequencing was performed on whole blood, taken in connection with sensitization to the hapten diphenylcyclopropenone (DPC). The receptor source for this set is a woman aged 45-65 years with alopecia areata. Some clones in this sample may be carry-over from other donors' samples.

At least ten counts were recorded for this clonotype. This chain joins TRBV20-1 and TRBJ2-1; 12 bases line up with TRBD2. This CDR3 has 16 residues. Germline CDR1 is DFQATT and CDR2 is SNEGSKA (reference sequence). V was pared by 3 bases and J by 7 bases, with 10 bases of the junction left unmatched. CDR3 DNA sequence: TGCAGTGCTAGCCCTAGCGGGAGGGTTTTCGGGAATGAGCAGTTCTTC. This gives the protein CSASPSGRVFGNEQFF.

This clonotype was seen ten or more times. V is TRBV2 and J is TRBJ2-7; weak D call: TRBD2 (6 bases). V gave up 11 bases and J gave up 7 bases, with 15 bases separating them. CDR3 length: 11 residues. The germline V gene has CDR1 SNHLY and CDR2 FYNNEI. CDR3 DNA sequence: TGTGCCGGAGGGACTTCCGTTGAGCAGTACTTC. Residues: CAGGTSVEQYF.

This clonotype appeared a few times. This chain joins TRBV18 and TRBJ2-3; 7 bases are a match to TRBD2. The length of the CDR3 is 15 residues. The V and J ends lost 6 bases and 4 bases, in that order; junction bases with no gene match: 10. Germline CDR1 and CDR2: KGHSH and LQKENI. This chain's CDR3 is CASSPEGGSADTQYF. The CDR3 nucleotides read TGTGCCAGCTCGCCGGAGGGCGGGAGTGCAGATACGCAGTATTTT.

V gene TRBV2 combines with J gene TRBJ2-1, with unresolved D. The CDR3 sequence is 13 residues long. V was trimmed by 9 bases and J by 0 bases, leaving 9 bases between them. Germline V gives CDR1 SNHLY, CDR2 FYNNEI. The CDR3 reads CASCQSSYNEQFF. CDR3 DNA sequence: TGTGCCAGTTGCCAGTCCTCCTACAATGAGCAGTTCTTC.

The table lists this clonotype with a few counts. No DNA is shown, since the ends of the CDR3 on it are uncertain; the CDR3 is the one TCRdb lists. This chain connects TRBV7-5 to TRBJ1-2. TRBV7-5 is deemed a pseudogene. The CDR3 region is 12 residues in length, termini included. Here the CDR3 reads CISVPEALSYTF.

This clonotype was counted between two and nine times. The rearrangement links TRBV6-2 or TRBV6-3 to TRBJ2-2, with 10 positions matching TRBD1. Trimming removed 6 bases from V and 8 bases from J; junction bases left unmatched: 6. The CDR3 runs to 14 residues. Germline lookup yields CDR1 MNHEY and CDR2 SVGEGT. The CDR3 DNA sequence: TGTGCCAGCAGGAAGACAGGGGGCCTGGGGGAGCTGTTTTTT. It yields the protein CASRKTGGLGELFF.

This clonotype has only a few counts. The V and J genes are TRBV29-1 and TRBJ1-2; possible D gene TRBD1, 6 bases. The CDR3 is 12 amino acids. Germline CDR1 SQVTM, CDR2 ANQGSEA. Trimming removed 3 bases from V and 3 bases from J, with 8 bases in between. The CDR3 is CSVEDSDYGYTF. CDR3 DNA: TGCAGCGTTGAGGACAGCGACTATGGCTACACCTTC.

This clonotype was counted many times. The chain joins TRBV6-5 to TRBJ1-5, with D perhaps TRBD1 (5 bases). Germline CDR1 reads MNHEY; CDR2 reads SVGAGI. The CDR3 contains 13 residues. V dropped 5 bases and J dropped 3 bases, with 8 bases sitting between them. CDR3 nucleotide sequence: TGTGCCAGCAGTCGACAGTACAATCAGCCCCAGCATTTT. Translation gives CASSRQYNQPQHF.

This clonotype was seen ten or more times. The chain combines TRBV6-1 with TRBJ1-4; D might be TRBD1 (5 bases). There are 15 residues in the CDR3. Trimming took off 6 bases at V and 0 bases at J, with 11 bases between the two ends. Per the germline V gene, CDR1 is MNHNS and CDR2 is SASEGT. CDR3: CASRPLQATNEKLFF. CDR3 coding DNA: TGTGCCAGCAGACCACTACAGGCAACTAATGAAAAACTGTTTTTT.

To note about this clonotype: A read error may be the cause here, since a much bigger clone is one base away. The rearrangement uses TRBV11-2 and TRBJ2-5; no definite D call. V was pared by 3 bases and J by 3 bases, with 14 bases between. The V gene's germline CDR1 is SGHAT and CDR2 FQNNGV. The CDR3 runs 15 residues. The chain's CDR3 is CASSFKVARKETQYF. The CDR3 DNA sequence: TGTGCCAGCAGCTTCAAGGTGGCAAGGAAAGAGACCCAGTACTTC.

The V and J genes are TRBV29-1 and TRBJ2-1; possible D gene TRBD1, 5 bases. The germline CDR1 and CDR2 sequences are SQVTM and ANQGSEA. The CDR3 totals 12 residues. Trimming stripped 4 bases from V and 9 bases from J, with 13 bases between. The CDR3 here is CSVGRAESEQFF. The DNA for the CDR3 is TGCAGCGTTGGCAGGGCTGAAAGTGAGCAGTTCTTC.

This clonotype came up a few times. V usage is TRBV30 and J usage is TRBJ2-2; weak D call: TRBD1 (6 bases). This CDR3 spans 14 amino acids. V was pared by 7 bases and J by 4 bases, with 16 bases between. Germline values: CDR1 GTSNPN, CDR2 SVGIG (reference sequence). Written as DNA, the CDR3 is TGTGCCTCACACACCTACAGGGTCACCGGGGAGCTGTTTTTT. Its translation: CASHTYRVTGELFF.

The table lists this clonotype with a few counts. CDR3 loop: CSATQDRALSQPQHF. In DNA form, the CDR3 reads TGCAGTGCTACTCAGGACAGGGCGTTGAGTCAGCCCCAGCATTTT. The gene calls are TRBV20-1 and TRBJ1-5; 8 bases are a match to TRBD1. This CDR3 region has 15 residues. V shed 4 bases and J 6 bases; nucleotides not matched to a gene: 11. The germline V gene has CDR1 DFQATT and CDR2 SNEGSKA (reference sequence).

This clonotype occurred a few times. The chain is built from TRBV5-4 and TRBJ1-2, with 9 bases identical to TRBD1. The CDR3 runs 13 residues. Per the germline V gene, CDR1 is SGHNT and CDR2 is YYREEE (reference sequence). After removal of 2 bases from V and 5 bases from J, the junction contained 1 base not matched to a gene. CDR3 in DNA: TGTGCCAGCAGCTTTGACAGGGGGTATGGCTACACCTTC. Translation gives CASSFDRGYGYTF.

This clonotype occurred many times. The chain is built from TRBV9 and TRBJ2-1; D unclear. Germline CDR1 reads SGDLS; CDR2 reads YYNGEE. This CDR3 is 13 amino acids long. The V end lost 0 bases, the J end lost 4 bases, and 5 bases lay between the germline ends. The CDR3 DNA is TGTGCCAGCAGCGTAGCCGATTACAATGAGCAGTTCTTC. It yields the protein CASSVADYNEQFF.

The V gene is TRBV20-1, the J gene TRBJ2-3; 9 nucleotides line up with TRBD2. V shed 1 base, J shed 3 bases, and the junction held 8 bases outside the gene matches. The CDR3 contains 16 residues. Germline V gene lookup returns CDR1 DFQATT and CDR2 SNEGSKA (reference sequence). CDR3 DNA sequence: TGCAGTGCTAGAGGATGGGGTAGCGGGAGAACAGATACGCAGTATTTT. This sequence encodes CSARGWGSGRTDTQYF.

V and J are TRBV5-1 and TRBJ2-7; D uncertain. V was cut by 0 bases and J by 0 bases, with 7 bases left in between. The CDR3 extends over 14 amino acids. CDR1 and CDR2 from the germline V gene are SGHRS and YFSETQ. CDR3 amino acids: CASSLVPSSYEQYF. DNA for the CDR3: TGCGCCAGCAGCTTGGTACCGAGCTCCTACGAGCAGTACTTC.

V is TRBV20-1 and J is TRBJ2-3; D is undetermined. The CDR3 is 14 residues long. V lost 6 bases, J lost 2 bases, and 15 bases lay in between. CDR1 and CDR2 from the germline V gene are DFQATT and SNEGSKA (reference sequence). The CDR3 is CSATSTPLTDTQYF. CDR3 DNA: TGCAGTGCGACCTCTACCCCGCTCACAGATACGCAGTATTTT.

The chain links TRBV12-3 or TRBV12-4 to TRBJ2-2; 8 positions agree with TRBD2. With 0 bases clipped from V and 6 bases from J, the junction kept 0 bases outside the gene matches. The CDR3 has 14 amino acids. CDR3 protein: CASSLATSAGELFF. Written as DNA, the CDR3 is TGTGCCAGCAGTTTAGCGACTAGCGCCGGGGAGCTGTTTTTT.

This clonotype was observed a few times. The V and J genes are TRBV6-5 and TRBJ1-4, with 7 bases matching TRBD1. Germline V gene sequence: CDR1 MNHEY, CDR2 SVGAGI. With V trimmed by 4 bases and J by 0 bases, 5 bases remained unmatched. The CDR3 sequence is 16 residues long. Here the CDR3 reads CASSSGQRTTNEKLFF. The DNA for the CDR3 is TGTGCCAGCAGTTCGGGACAGAGAACAACTAATGAAAAACTGTTTTTT.

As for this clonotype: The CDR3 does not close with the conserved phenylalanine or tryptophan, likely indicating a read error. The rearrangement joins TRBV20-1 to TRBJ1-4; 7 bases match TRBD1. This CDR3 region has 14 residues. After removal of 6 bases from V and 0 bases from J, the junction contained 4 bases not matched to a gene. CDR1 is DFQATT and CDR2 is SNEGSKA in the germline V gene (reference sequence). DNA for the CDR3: TGCAGTGCACCAGACAGGGCAACTAATGAAAAACTGTTTTTG. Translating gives CSAPDRATNEKLFL.

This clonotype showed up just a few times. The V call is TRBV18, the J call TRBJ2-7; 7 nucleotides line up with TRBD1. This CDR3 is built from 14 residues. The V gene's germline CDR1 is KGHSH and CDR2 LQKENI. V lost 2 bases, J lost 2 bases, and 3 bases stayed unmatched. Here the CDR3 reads CASSPGDRPYEQYF. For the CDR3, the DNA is TGTGCCAGCTCACCAGGGGACAGACCCTACGAGCAGTACTTC.

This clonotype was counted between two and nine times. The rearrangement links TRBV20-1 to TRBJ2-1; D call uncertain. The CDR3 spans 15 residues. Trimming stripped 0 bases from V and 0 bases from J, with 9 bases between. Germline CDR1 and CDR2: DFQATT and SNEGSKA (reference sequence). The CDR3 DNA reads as TGCAGTGCTAGAGATGTGGTCCGCTCCTACAATGAGCAGTTCTTC. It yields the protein CSARDVVRSYNEQFF.

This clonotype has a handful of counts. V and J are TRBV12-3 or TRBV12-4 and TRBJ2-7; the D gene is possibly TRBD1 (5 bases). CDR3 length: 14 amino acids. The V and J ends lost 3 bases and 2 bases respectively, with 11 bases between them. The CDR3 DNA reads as TGTGCCAGCAGTTTGGCCCGACAGCCCTACGAGCAGTACTTC. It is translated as CASSLARQPYEQYF.

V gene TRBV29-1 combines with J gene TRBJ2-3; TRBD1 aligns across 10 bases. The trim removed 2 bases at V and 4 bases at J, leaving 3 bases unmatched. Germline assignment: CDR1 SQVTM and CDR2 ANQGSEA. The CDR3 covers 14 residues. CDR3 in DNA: TGCAGCGTTGAAAAGGGACAGGGGCCAGATACGCAGTATTTT. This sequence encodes CSVEKGQGPDTQYF.

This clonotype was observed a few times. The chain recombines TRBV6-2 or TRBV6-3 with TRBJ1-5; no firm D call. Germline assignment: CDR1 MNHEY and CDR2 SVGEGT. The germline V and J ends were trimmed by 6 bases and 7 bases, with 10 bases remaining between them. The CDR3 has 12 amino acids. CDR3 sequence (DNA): TGTGCCAGCAGGATGGGAGACCAGCCCCAGCATTTT. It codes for CASRMGDQPQHF.

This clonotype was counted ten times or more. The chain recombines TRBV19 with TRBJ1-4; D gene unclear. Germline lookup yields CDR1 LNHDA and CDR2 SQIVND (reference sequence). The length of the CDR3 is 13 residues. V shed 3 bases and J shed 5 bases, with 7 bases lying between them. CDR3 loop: CASSILLNEKLFF. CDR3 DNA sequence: TGTGCCAGTAGTATTCTTCTCAATGAAAAACTGTTTTTT.

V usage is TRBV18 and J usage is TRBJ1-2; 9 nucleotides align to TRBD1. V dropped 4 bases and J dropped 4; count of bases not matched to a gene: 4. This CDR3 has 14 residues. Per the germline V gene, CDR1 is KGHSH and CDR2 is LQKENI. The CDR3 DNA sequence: TGTGCCAGCTCACAATCGGGACAGGGCTATGGCTACACCTTC. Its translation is CASSQSGQGYGYTF.